This T cell receptor (beta chain) is from a study of T cell repertoires in cytomegalovirus infection. As for the study in general: Public TCR beta signatures marked donors with CMV infection and the matching HLA. Whole-study results and caveats: In two of eight donors, the top clonotype was HLA-C-restricted CMV-specific. Carriage of CMV together with the relevant HLA was identifiable through cumulative public TCR beta family frequency.

This clonotype came up many times. The antigen is undetermined. TCRdb reprocessed the reads with MiXCR, giving one entry per CDR3 protein. The sample holds over 150,000 distinct CDR3 sequences, approximately 18% seen once. The V gene's germline CDR1 is MGHRA and CDR2 YSYEKL. This CDR3 is 16 amino acids long. With 4 bases clipped from V and 0 bases from J, the junction kept 9 bases outside the gene matches. This receptor was identified in a human donor in good health (CMV status not recorded). Some clones in this sample may be carry-over from other donors' samples. The chain carries TRBV4-1 and TRBJ2-7; 7 nucleotides match TRBD2. The material sequenced was CD8+ T cells from PBMCs. The CDR3 protein is CASSPRGRESSYEQYF. CDR3 nucleotide sequence: TGCGCCAGCAGCCCCCGTGGGAGGGAAAGCTCCTACGAGCAGTACTTC.